The TCR beta chain under discussion was sequenced for a study of cytomegalovirus exposure and HLA in healthy donors. The PCR made use of 60 Vbeta and 13 Jbeta primers. Here immunoSEQ multiplex PCR was the method, and the copy in TCRdb shows in-frame clones only, minus some. The sample consists of 100,000 or so clones, around 84% of them appearing once. Looked up from germline, CDR1 is SGHNT and CDR2 is YENEEA. The CDR3 consists of 18 residues. V lost 4 bases and J lost 3; bases outside the gene matches: 10. The chain links TRBV11-3 to TRBJ2-6, with 9 bases matching TRBD1. Sequencing input: PBMCs. The clonotype was recovered from a woman between 40 and 55 years old in good health and CMV-seropositive. The CDR3 region has the DNA TGTGCCAGCAGCTCCCTGACAGGGGGAAGGGTTGGGGCCAACGTCCTGACTTTC. Amino acid sequence: CASSSLTGGRVGANVLTF.